Below are 10 T cell receptor beta chains sequenced from a single sample in a study of blood T cell repertoires in COVID-19. Clones were sequenced by immunoSEQ multiplex PCR, and TCRdb holds only the in-frame ones, with some missing. This sample has 150,000 to 200,000 clones, with roughly 88% found just once. The sequencing sample was made of PBMCs or T cells enriched from blood (not recorded which). The source is a woman aged 45-60 years who had recovered from COVID-19.

The chain employs TRBV10-3 and TRBJ2-2, with 12 bases that match TRBD1. CDR1 and CDR2 (germline): ENHRY, SYGVKD. After removal of 10 bases from V and 7 bases from J, the junction contained 7 bases not matched to a gene. The CDR3 sequence is 14 residues long. The CDR3 DNA sequence: TGTGCCACGGGGACAGGGGGCTCCCACGGGGAGCTGTTTTTT. Protein product: CATGTGGSHGELFF.

The rearrangement joins TRBV11-2 to TRBJ2-3; D possibly corresponds to TRBD2 (5 bases). Deletions cut 2 bases from V and 6 bases from J, with 12 bases between. Germline V gene data show CDR1 as SGHAT and CDR2 as FQNNGV. The CDR3 is 14 residues long. DNA for the CDR3: TGTGCCAGCAGCTTAATGCCGAGGGAGGATACGCAGTATTTT. Residues: CASSLMPREDTQYF.

This clone came up a few times. This chain connects TRBV12-3 or TRBV12-4 to TRBJ2-7, with D unclear. The V end lost 6 bases, the J end lost 0 bases, and 9 bases lay between the germline ends. There are 13 residues in the CDR3. CDR3 nucleotide sequence: TGTGCCAGCAGCTCAGGTAACTCCTACGAGCAGTACTTC. Amino acid sequence: CASSSGNSYEQYF.

The chain has TRBV15 and TRBJ1-1, with 7 bases lining up with TRBD1. V trimming: 0 bases; J trimming: 3 bases; junction bases outside the gene matches: 1. CDR3 length: 14 amino acids. The germline CDR1 and CDR2 sequences are LNHNV and YYDKDF (reference sequence). The CDR3 DNA sequence: TGTGCCACCAGCAGAGACAGGGGGGACACTGAAGCTTTCTTT. Amino acid sequence: CATSRDRGDTEAFF.

This sequence joins TRBV7-2 and TRBJ2-7, with a weak D call TRBD2 (5 bases). CDR3 size: 13 residues. Germline lookup yields CDR1 SGHTA and CDR2 FQGNSA. The V and J ends lost 9 bases and 7 bases respectively, with 19 bases between them. In DNA, the CDR3 is TGTGCCAGTCTTCACGCCGGGGTAGCTGAGCAGTACTTC. Protein: CASLHAGVAEQYF. Using reference TRBV7-2 and TRBJ2-7 for the parts outside the CDR3, the full variable domain is GAGVSQSPSNKVTEKGKDVELRCDPISGHTALYWYRQSLGQGLEFLIYFQGNSAPDKSGLPSDRFSAERTGGSVSTLTIQRTQQEDSAVYLCASLHAGVAEQYFGPGTRLTVT.

The V and J genes are TRBV29-1 and TRBJ1-2, with TRBD1 matching 8 bases. Germline CDR1 and CDR2: SQVTM and ANQGSEA. The V segment lost 4 bases and the J segment 8 bases; nucleotides outside the gene matches: 15. The CDR3 length is 15 residues. CDR3 in amino acids: CSVVPRGPGFGGYTF. CDR3 coding DNA: TGCAGCGTTGTACCCAGGGGGCCTGGATTTGGAGGCTACACCTTC.

This clone was seen a few times. The J gene is TRBJ1-2, the V gene TRBV19, with TRBD1 matching 8 bases. The CDR3 is 13 residues long. Losses at the gene ends were 7 bases for V and 3 bases for J; bases not matched to a gene: 4. In germline, CDR1 is LNHDA, CDR2 SQIVND (reference sequence). In DNA, the CDR3 is TGTGCCAGTACAGACAGGGGTGACTATGGCTACACCTTC. Translation: CASTDRGDYGYTF.

This clone was recorded once. The CDR3 reads CASKSRSYEQYF. The CDR3 DNA is TGTGCCAGCAAGAGTCGATCCTACGAGCAGTACTTC. The rearrangement links TRBV19 to TRBJ2-7; D ambiguous. CDR3 length: 12 amino acids. Trimming cost V 9 bases and J 1 base, with 10 bases left between them. Germline CDR1 and CDR2: LNHDA and SQIVND (reference sequence).

This clone was seen only once. The chain recombines TRBV6-5 with TRBJ1-2; 7 bases fit TRBD1. CDR1 MNHEY and CDR2 SVGAGI come from the germline V gene. J was trimmed by 7 bases and V by 0 bases; bases with no gene match: 11. The CDR3 extends over 16 amino acids. The CDR3 spells CASSYSIRQGSAGYTF. Written as DNA, the CDR3 is TGTGCCAGCAGTTACTCGATCAGACAGGGCTCCGCTGGCTACACCTTC.

The gene calls are TRBV19 and TRBJ1-1; D gene ambiguous. The CDR3 runs 15 residues. Germline-derived CDR1 and CDR2 are LNHDA and SQIVND (reference sequence). Trimming left V 5 bases short and J 1 base short, with 14 bases between. CDR3 sequence: CASSSPRRSNTEAFF. As DNA, the CDR3 is TGTGCCAGTAGTTCCCCAAGGAGGTCGAACACTGAAGCTTTCTTT.